This T cell receptor (beta chain) was identified during a study of shared clonotypes between healthy human individuals. Study-level background: The composition of the donors was a couple of women and a few men aged 18 to 49. Every donor yielded three CD4 naive, three CD4 memory, two CD8 naive and one CD8 memory plate.

About this clone: Its antigen remains unknown.

Findings of the study overall: It was the non-shared clonotypes that had lower generation probabilities than clonotypes shared by all four donors.

Germline values: CDR1 SGDLS, CDR2 YYNGEE. Trimming left V 1 base short and J 5 bases short, with 10 bases between. The length of the CDR3 is 14 residues. Measured with immunoSEQ multiplex PCR; TCRdb has only the in-frame clones, and not every one. The sample lists 2,100,000 or so clones, approximately 96% occurring once. The sequenced sample consisted of naive CD4+ T cells sorted from blood. Subset: CD45RA+ positively selected. The chain has TRBV9 and TRBJ1-5; possible D gene TRBD1, 5 bases. This clonotype was obtained from a young man in good health. The CDR3 sequence is CASSVSGLYQPQHF. CDR3 bases: TGTGCCAGCAGCGTATCGGGGCTCTATCAGCCCCAGCATTTT.